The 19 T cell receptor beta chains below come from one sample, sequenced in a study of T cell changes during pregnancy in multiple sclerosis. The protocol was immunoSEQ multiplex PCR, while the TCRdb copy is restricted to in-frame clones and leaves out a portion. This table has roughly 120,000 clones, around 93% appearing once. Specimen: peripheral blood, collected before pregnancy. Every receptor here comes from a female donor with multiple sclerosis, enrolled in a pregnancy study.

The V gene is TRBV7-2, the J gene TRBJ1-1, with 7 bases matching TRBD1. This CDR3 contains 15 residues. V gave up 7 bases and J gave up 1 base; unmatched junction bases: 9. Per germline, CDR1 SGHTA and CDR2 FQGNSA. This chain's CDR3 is CASIERTGENTEAFF. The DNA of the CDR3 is TGTGCCAGCATCGAACGGACAGGCGAGAACACTGAAGCTTTCTTT.

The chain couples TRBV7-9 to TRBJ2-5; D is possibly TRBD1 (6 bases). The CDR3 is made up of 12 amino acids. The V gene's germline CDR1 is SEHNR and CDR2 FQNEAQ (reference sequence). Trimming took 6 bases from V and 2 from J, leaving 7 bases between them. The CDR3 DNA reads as TGTGCCAGCAGTGGACAGCAAGAGACCCAGTACTTC. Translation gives CASSGQQETQYF.

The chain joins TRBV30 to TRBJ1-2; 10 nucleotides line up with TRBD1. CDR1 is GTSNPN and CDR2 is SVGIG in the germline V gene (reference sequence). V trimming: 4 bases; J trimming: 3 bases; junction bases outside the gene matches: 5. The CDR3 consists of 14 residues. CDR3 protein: CAWNPGTGDYGYTF. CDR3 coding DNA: TGTGCCTGGAACCCGGGGACAGGGGACTATGGCTACACCTTC.

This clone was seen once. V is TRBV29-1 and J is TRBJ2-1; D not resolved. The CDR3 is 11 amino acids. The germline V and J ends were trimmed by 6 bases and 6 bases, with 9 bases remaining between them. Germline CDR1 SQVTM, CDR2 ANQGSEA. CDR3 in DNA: TGCAGCGTAGCAGGTGGCAATGAGCAGTTCTTC. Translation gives CSVAGGNEQFF.

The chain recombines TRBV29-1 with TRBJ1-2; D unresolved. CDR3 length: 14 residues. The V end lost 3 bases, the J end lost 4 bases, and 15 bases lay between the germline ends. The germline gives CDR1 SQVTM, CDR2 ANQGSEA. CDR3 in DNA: TGCAGCGTTGACCGGACTGGCGATGGCTATGGCTACACCTTC. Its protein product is CSVDRTGDGYGYTF.

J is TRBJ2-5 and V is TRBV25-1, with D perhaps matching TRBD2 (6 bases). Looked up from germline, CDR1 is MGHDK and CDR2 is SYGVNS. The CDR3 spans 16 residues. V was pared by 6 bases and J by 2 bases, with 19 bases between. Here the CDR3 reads CASSERRAGTQETQYF. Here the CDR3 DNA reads TGTGCCAGCAGCGAGCGGCGAGCGGGCACACAAGAGACCCAGTACTTC.

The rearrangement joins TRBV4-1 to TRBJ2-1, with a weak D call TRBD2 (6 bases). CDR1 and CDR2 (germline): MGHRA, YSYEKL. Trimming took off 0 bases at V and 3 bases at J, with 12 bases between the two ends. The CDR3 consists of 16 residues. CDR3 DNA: TGCGCCAGCAGCCAAGAAGGGGTAGCGGACTACAATGAGCAGTTCTTC. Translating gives CASSQEGVADYNEQFF.

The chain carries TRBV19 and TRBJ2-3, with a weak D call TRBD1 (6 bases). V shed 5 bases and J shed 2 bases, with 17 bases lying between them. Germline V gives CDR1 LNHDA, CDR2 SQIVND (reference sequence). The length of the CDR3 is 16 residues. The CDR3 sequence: CASSPTGIRTTDTQYF. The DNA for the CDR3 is TGTGCCAGTAGTCCCACAGGGATCCGGACCACAGATACGCAGTATTTT.

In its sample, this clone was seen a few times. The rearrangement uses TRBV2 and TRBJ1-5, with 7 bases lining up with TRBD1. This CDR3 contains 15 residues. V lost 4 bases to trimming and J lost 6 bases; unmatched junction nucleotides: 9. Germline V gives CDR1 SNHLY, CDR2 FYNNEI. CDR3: CASSAQTGLGQPQHF. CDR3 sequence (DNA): TGTGCCAGCAGTGCCCAGACAGGGTTGGGTCAGCCCCAGCATTTT.

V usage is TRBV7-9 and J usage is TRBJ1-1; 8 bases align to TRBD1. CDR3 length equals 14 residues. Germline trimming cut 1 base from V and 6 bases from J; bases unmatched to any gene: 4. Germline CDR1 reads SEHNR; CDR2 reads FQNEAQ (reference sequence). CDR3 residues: CASSLGGQDPEAFF. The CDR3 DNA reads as TGTGCCAGCAGCTTAGGGGGACAGGACCCTGAAGCTTTCTTT.

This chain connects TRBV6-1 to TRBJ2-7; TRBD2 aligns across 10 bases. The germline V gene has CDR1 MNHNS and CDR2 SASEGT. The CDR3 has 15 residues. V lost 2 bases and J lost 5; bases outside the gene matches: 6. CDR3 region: CASSEPGLASDEQYF. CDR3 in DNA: TGTGCCAGCAGTGAACCGGGACTAGCGTCAGACGAGCAGTACTTC.

CDR3 sequence (DNA): TGTGCCAGCAATCCAGGGTTTATCAATCAGCCCCAGCATTTT. This sequence encodes CASNPGFINQPQHF. The chain couples TRBV6-5 to TRBJ1-5, with D possibly being TRBD1 (5 bases). Per germline, CDR1 MNHEY and CDR2 SVGAGI. This CDR3 has 14 amino acids. V was trimmed by 7 bases and J by 3 bases, leaving 13 bases between them.

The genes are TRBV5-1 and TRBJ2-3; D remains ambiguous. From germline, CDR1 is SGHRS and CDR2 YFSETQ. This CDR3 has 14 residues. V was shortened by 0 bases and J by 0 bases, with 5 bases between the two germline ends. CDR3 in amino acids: CASSLALSTDTQYF. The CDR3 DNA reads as TGCGCCAGCAGCTTGGCCCTTAGCACAGATACGCAGTATTTT.

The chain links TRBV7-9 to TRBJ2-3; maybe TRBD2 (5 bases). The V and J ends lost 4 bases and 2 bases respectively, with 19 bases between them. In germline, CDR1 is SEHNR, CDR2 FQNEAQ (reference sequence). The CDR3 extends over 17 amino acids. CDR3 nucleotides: TGTGCCAGCAGCTCGACTGGAGGCGCGGGCGTCACAGATACGCAGTATTTT. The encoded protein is CASSSTGGAGVTDTQYF.

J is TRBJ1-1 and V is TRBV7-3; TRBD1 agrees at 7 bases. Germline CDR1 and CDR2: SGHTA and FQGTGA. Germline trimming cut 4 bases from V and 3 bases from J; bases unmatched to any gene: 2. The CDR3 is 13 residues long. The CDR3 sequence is CASSYTGDTEAFF. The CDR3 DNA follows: TGTGCCAGCAGCTACACAGGGGACACTGAAGCTTTCTTT.

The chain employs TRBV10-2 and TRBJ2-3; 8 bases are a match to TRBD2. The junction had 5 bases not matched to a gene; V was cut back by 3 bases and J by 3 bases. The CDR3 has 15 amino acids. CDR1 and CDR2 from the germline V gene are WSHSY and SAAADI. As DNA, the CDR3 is TGCGCCAGCAGTGACGGGGGCGGGGGGACAGATACGCAGTATTTT. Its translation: CASSDGGGGTDTQYF.

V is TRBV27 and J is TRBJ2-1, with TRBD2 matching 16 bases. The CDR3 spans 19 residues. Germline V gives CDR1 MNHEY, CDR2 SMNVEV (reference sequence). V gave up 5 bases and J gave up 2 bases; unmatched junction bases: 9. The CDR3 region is CASSLSGLAGGRTYNEQFF. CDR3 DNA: TGTGCCAGCAGTCTCTCGGGACTAGCGGGGGGGCGAACCTACAATGAGCAGTTCTTC.

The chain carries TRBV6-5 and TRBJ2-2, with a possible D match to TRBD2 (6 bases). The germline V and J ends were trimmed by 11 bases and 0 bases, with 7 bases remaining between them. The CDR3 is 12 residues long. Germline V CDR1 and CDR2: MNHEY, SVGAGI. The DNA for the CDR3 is TGTGCCGGAGGGTCGAACACCGGGGAGCTGTTTTTT. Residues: CAGGSNTGELFF.

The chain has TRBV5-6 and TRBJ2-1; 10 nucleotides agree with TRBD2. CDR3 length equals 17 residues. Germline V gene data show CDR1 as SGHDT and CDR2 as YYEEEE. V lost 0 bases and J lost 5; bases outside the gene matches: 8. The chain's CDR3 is CASSLGASGSIHNEQFF. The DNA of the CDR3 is TGTGCCAGCAGCTTGGGGGCTAGCGGGAGTATACACAATGAGCAGTTCTTC.